Each of the 16 T cell receptor beta chains below was sequenced from the same sample in a study of cytotoxic CD8 clonotypes in ibrutinib-treated CLL. Data came from immunoSEQ multiplex PCR; TCRdb stores just in-frame clones and leaves some out. The data contain 200,000 to 250,000 clones, 70% of them singletons. This sample comprised PBMCs, obtained after 12 months of ibrutinib treatment. These receptors all stem from a human donor with chronic lymphocytic leukemia.

This chain connects TRBV30 to TRBJ1-2; no firm D call. Per the germline V gene, CDR1 is GTSNPN and CDR2 is SVGIG (reference sequence). Between the trimmed V and J ends, which lost 0 bases and 4 bases, there was a span of 9 bases. This CDR3 has 13 residues. CDR3 region: CAWSVHGGYGYTF. The CDR3 coding sequence is TGTGCCTGGAGTGTACACGGAGGCTATGGCTACACCTTC. Filled out from reference TRBV30 and TRBJ1-2, the complete variable domain reads SQTIHQWPATLVQPVGSPLSLECTVEGTSNPNLYWYRQAAGRGLQLLFYSVGIGQISSEVPQNLSASRPQDRQFILSSKKLLLSDSGFYLCAWSVHGGYGYTFGSGTRLTVV.

The chain links TRBV9 to TRBJ2-2; 12 bases fit TRBD2. The V gene's germline CDR1 is SGDLS and CDR2 YYNGEE. With 0 bases clipped from V and 4 bases from J, the junction kept 7 bases outside the gene matches. CDR3 length equals 18 residues. Written as DNA, the CDR3 is TGTGCCAGCAGCGTAGCTCCTAGCGGGAGGGCCCTCACCGGGGAGCTGTTTTTT. The encoded protein is CASSVAPSGRALTGELFF.

The CDR3 nucleotides are TGCGCCAGCAGCCAGGCAGCCCGAGCAACTAATGAAAAACTGTTTTTT. Residues: CASSQAARATNEKLFF. The chain combines TRBV4-3 with TRBJ1-4, with unresolved D. The ends were cut back, 3 bases at V and 0 bases at J, with 11 bases in the middle. The CDR3 runs 16 residues. The germline gives CDR1 LGHNA, CDR2 YSLEER.

V gene TRBV6-5 combines with J gene TRBJ1-5; TRBD1 matches 9 bases. This CDR3 region has 15 residues. V shed 6 bases, J shed 6 bases, and the junction held 9 bases outside the gene matches. Germline V gene lookup returns CDR1 MNHEY and CDR2 SVGAGI. Here the CDR3 reads CASRQGAGASQPQHF. The CDR3 nucleotides read TGTGCCAGCAGACAGGGGGCGGGCGCAAGTCAGCCCCAGCATTTT.

This clone was seen only once. This chain joins TRBV7-3 and TRBJ2-5, with TRBD2 matching over 8 bases. The J segment lost 2 bases and the V segment lost 1 base, leaving 0 bases of the junction unmatched. Germline assignment: CDR1 SGHTA and CDR2 FQGTGA. The CDR3 consists of 14 residues. The CDR3 sequence: CASSLRLAQETQYF. CDR3 nucleotide sequence: TGTGCCAGCAGCTTAAGACTAGCGCAAGAGACCCAGTACTTC.

The rearrangement links TRBV18 to TRBJ2-4, with D maybe TRBD1 (6 bases). The germline V gene has CDR1 KGHSH and CDR2 LQKENI. Deletions cut 6 bases from V and 4 bases from J, with 16 bases between. The CDR3 is 15 amino acids. CDR3 sequence: CASSPQGPGKNIQYF. CDR3 coding DNA: TGTGCCAGCTCCCCCCAGGGGCCGGGGAAAAACATTCAGTACTTC.

This clone was seen more than once but under ten times. The gene calls are TRBV30 and TRBJ2-7; the D call may be TRBD1 or TRBD2 (5 bases each). The CDR3 length is 13 residues. Germline V gene sequence: CDR1 GTSNPN, CDR2 SVGIG (reference sequence). The V and J ends lost 2 bases and 4 bases respectively, with 12 bases between them. This chain's CDR3 is CAWSKWGSYEQYF. The DNA of the CDR3 is TGTGCCTGGAGTAAGTGGGGGTCATACGAGCAGTACTTC. The whole variable domain, remainder taken from reference TRBV30 and TRBJ2-7, is SQTIHQWPATLVQPVGSPLSLECTVEGTSNPNLYWYRQAAGRGLQLLFYSVGIGQISSEVPQNLSASRPQDRQFILSSKKLLLSDSGFYLCAWSKWGSYEQYFGPGTRLTVT.

This rearrangement joins TRBV18 to TRBJ2-3; tentatively, D is TRBD2 (6 bases). Germline V gives CDR1 KGHSH, CDR2 LQKENI. Between the trimmed V and J ends, which lost 3 bases and 5 bases, there was a span of 15 bases. The CDR3 contains 15 residues. The CDR3 region is CASSPEGPQGDTQYF. The CDR3 DNA sequence: TGTGCCAGCTCACCGGAGGGTCCTCAGGGAGATACGCAGTATTTT.

Regarding this clone: Other DNA sequences in the sample encode the same CDR3. The chain joins TRBV4-1 to TRBJ2-7; D is unclear. The ends were cut back, 1 base at V and 0 bases at J, with 4 bases in the middle. The CDR3 is made up of 13 amino acids. Germline CDR1 reads MGHRA; CDR2 reads YSYEKL. This CDR3 is CASSQGPSYEQYF. CDR3 coding DNA: TGCGCCAGCAGCCAAGGGCCCTCCTACGAGCAGTACTTC.

The rearrangement joins TRBV6-5 to TRBJ1-5; D not resolved. CDR1 and CDR2 from the germline V gene are MNHEY and SVGAGI. The CDR3 is 14 amino acids. Trimming stripped 6 bases from V and 5 bases from J, with 14 bases between. Written as DNA, the CDR3 is TGTGCCAGCAGCCCTCCAGGAAGGCATCAGCCCCAGCATTTT. Its protein is CASSPPGRHQPQHF.

The rearrangement joins TRBV29-1 to TRBJ2-3; no reliable D call. Germline V gives CDR1 SQVTM, CDR2 ANQGSEA. The length of the CDR3 is 13 residues. V lost 7 bases to trimming and J lost 2 bases, with 13 bases between them. The CDR3 DNA reads as TGCAGCGGTTTGGCCCGCAACACAGATACGCAGTATTTT. Translated, it gives CSGLARNTDTQYF.

V gene TRBV7-3 combines with J gene TRBJ1-1; weak D call: TRBD1 (5 bases). V dropped 0 bases and J dropped 7 bases, with 6 bases sitting between them. The CDR3 spans 12 residues. CDR1 SGHTA and CDR2 FQGTGA come from the germline V gene. The CDR3 DNA reads TGTGCCAGCAGCTTAACGGGGGGTGAAGCTTTCTTT. Encoded protein: CASSLTGGEAFF.

The chain links TRBV7-3 to TRBJ1-3; D not resolved. Germline V CDR1 and CDR2: SGHTA, FQGTGA. The CDR3 spans 13 residues. Trimming shortened V by 4 bases and J by 4 bases, and 8 bases separated the two germline ends. The CDR3 spells CASSSGQGNTIYF. In DNA form, the CDR3 reads TGTGCCAGCAGCTCCGGGCAGGGAAACACCATATATTTT. Using reference TRBV7-3 and TRBJ1-3 for the parts outside the CDR3, the full variable domain is GAGVSQTPSNKVTEKGKYVELRCDPISGHTALYWYRQSLGQGPEFLIYFQGTGAADDSGLPNDRFFAVRPEGSVSTLKIQRTERGDSAVYLCASSSGQGNTIYFGEGSWLTVV.

CDR3 in DNA: TGTGCCAGCAGTTACGCAGCCTCTGGGGCCAACGTCCTGACTTTC. It codes for CASSYAASGANVLTF. The V gene is TRBV6-6, the J gene TRBJ2-6; D not resolved. The germline CDR1 and CDR2 sequences are MNHNY and SVGAGI (reference sequence). The CDR3 totals 15 residues. V was shortened by 2 bases and J by 0 bases, with 5 bases between the two germline ends.

The sample holds one count of this clone. The chain carries TRBV6-5 and TRBJ2-1; D is unresolved. V dropped 6 bases and J dropped 4 bases, with 4 bases sitting between them. This CDR3 contains 11 residues. CDR1 is MNHEY, CDR2 SVGAGI, per germline. The CDR3: CASRSYNEQFF. In nucleotides, the CDR3 is TGTGCCAGCAGGAGTTACAATGAGCAGTTCTTC.

This clone has only one observation. The CDR3: CASSPRRGHNEQYF. CDR3 nucleotide sequence: TGTGCCAGCAGCCCTCGGAGGGGGCACAACGAGCAGTACTTC. V gene TRBV27 combines with J gene TRBJ2-7, with D possibly being TRBD1 (7 bases). The CDR3 extends over 14 amino acids. Germline V CDR1 and CDR2: MNHEY, SMNVEV (reference sequence). Between the trimmed V and J ends, which lost 6 bases and 5 bases, there was a span of 17 bases.